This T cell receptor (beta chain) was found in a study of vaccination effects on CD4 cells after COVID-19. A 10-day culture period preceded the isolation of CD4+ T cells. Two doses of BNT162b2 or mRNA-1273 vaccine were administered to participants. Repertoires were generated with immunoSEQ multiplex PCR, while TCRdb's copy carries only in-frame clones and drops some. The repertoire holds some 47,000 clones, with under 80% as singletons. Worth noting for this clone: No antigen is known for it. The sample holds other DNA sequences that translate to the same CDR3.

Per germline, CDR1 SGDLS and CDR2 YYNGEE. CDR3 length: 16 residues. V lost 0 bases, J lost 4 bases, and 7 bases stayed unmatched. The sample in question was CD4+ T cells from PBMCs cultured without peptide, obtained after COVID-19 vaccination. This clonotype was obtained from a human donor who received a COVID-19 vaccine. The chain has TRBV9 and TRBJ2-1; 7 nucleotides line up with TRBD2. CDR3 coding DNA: TGTGCCAGCAGCGTAGGATCGGCGGGAGCATACAATGAGCAGTTCTTC. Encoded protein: CASSVGSAGAYNEQFF.